Listed here are 11 T cell receptor beta chains from one sample, sequenced in a study of response to subunit inactivated influenza vaccine. Each CDR3 protein gets one entry after TCRdb re-called the RT-PCR reads with MiXCR. Of 450,000 to 600,000 distinct CDR3 sequences detected, 6% to 9% appear once; the ten largest clones hold approximately 13%. The sequences come from PBMCs from blood, collected less than 30 months after vaccination. Every receptor here comes from a man between 50 and 75 years old who received an inactivated influenza vaccine.

This clonotype has a count of ten or more. The chain uses TRBV18 and TRBJ1-1, with 8 bases aligning to TRBD1. With V trimmed by 3 bases and J by 8 bases, 8 bases remained unmatched. Germline-derived CDR1 and CDR2 are KGHSH and LQKENI. The CDR3 consists of 14 residues. The CDR3 is CASSPGTGRSEAFF. In DNA form, the CDR3 reads TGTGCCAGCTCACCCGGGACAGGCAGATCCGAAGCTTTCTTT.

This clonotype was observed at least ten times. CDR3 nucleotides: TGTGCCAGCAGTTTATCCTCGACAGGGGGCTCCTACGAGCAGTACTTC. Translation gives CASSLSSTGGSYEQYF. This rearrangement joins TRBV27 to TRBJ2-7; 9 bases line up with TRBD1. The length of the CDR3 is 16 residues. From germline, CDR1 is MNHEY and CDR2 SMNVEV (reference sequence). V lost 0 bases, J lost 0 bases, and 3 bases stayed unmatched.

This clonotype occurred many times. V gene TRBV12-3 or TRBV12-4 combines with J gene TRBJ1-4, with D uncertain. The V end lost 5 bases, the J end lost 0 bases, and 10 bases lay between the germline ends. This CDR3 spans 15 amino acids. The CDR3 nucleotides read TGTGCCAGCAGTCCCGGAGGTACAACTAATGAAAAACTGTTTTTT. This sequence encodes CASSPGGTTNEKLFF.

The gene calls are TRBV7-9 and TRBJ1-1; weak D call: TRBD1 (6 bases). The CDR3 has 16 residues. Between the trimmed V and J ends, which lost 5 bases and 1 base, there was a span of 17 bases. Germline CDR1 and CDR2: SEHNR and FQNEAQ (reference sequence). The CDR3 region has the DNA TGTGCCAGCAGCCCTAGTGGGGGGGGCAGGAACACTGAAGCTTTCTTT. It translates to CASSPSGGGRNTEAFF.

This clonotype was seen more than once but under ten times. The CDR3 loop is CASSQDAGSYNSPLHF. The DNA for the CDR3 is TGTGCCAGCAGCCAAGATGCAGGCAGTTATAATTCACCCCTCCACTTT. V is TRBV4-2 and J is TRBJ1-6; D gene unclear. Germline V gene lookup returns CDR1 LGHNA and CDR2 YNFKEQ. The CDR3 totals 16 residues. The V end was cut by 0 bases, the J end by 4 bases, with 10 bases between.

This clonotype was seen a few times. This CDR3 is CASSQAGQRNSPLHF. In nucleotides, the CDR3 is TGTGCCAGCAGCCAAGCAGGTCAGCGTAATTCACCCCTCCACTTT. The V call is TRBV3-1, the J call TRBJ1-6; D is ambiguous. The CDR3 length is 15 residues. The germline CDR1 and CDR2 sequences are LGHDT and YNNKEL (reference sequence). V shed 1 base and J shed 6 bases, with 10 bases lying between them.

The rearrangement joins TRBV10-3 to TRBJ1-2; TRBD1 is a possible D gene (5 bases). The V and J ends lost 8 bases and 6 bases respectively, with 10 bases between them. CDR1 and CDR2 (germline): ENHRY, SYGVKD. This CDR3 is built from 11 residues. The chain's CDR3 is CAIWSGHGYTF. The CDR3 bases are TGTGCCATCTGGTCAGGGCATGGCTACACCTTC.

This clonotype was seen a handful of times. The CDR3 DNA sequence: TGTGCCAGCAGGACCCCGGGACAGGCCTCCCGGACCCAGTACTTC. Translated: CASRTPGQASRTQYF. J is TRBJ2-5 and V is TRBV28, with 8 bases identical to TRBD1. The germline gives CDR1 MDHEN, CDR2 SYDVKM. The J segment lost 7 bases and the V segment lost 6 bases, leaving 13 bases of the junction unmatched. The CDR3 totals 15 residues.

This clonotype was counted only a few times. The chain carries TRBV5-6 and TRBJ2-4, with 7 bases lining up with TRBD1. V lost 2 bases and J lost 2; bases outside the gene matches: 13. Germline assignment: CDR1 SGHDT and CDR2 YYEEEE. The CDR3 runs to 18 residues. CDR3 coding DNA: TGTGCCAGCAGCTTTCGCCTTACAGGGGTGTTAACCAAAAACATTCAGTACTTC. This gives the protein CASSFRLTGVLTKNIQYF.

The CDR3 DNA is TGTGCCAGCAGCAGGCTCTATAATTCACCCCTCCACTTT. Amino acids: CASSRLYNSPLHF. This chain joins TRBV2 and TRBJ1-6; the D is unclear. V was trimmed by 6 bases and J by 3 bases, leaving 6 bases between them. CDR3 length: 13 residues. Germline CDR1 and CDR2: SNHLY and FYNNEI.

This clonotype occurred a few times. This chain connects TRBV4-1 to TRBJ2-5; D gene uncertain. The CDR3 length is 13 residues. From germline, CDR1 is MGHRA and CDR2 YSYEKL. V dropped 3 bases and J dropped 5 bases, with 10 bases sitting between them. The CDR3 is CASSQLLGETQYF. CDR3 DNA: TGCGCCAGCAGCCAGCTCCTAGGGGAGACCCAGTACTTC.